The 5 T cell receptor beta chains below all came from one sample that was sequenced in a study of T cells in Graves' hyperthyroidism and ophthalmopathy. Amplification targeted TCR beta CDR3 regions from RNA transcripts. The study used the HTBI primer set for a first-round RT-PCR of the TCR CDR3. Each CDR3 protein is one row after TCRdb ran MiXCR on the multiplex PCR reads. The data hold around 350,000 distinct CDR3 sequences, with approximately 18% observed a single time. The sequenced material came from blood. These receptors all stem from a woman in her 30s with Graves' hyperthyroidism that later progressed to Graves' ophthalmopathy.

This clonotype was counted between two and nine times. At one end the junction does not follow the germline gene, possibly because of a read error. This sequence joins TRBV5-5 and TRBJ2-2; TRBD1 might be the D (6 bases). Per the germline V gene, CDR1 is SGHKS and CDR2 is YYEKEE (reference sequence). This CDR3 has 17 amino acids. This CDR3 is CASSSRGWYRDTGELFF. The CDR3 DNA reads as TGTGCCAGCAGCTCAAGAGGATGGTACAGGGACACGGGGGAGCTGTTTTTT.

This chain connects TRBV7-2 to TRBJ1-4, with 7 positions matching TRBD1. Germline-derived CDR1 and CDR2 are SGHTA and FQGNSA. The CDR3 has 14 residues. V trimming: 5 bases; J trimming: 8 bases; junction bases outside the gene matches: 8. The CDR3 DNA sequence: TGTGCCAGCAGCCCCGAGACAGGGAACGAAAAACTGTTTTTT. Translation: CASSPETGNEKLFF.

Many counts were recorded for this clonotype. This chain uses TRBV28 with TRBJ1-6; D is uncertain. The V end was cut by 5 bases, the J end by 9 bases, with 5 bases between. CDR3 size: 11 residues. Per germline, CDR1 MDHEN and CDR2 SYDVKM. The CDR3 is CASSAPSPLHF. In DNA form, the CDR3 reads TGTGCCAGCAGTGCTCCTTCACCCCTCCACTTT.

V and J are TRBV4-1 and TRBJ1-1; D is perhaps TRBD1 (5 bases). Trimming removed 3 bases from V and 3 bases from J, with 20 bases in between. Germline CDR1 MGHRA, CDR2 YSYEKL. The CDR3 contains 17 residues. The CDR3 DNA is TGCGCCAGCAGCCAGGGGTTGGTGGGGGTAGTTGACACTGAAGCTTTCTTT. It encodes CASSQGLVGVVDTEAFF.

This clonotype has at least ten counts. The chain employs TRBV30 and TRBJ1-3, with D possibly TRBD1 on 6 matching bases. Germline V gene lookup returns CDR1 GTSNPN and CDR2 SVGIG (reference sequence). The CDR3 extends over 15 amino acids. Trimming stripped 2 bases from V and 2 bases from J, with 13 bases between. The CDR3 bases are TGTGCCTGGAGTCTTGAGGGGGGCACTGGAAACACCATATATTTT. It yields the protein CAWSLEGGTGNTIYF.